These 26 T cell receptor beta chains came from one sample sequenced in a study. TCRdb re-called the 5' RACE reads with MiXCR, one entry per CDR3 protein. Of tens of thousands of distinct CDR3 sequences listed, less than 30% are singletons. Material for sequencing was memory CD4+ T cells sorted from a lymph node. Subset reported: memory CD4+ T cells, CD4+CD45RO+CD25-. These receptors originate from a female donor with breast cancer.

This clonotype was counted between two and nine times. This chain links TRBV5-1 with TRBJ2-3, with 13 bases identical to TRBD2. The CDR3 has 18 residues. CDR1 SGHRS and CDR2 YFSETQ come from the germline V gene. Losses at the gene ends were 3 bases for V and 2 bases for J; bases not matched to a gene: 9. CDR3 loop: CASSSYGTSGAYTDTQYF. CDR3 DNA: TGCGCCAGCAGCTCTTACGGGACTAGCGGGGCATACACAGATACGCAGTATTTT.

The chain is built from TRBV20-1 and TRBJ2-7; 7 positions match TRBD2. The junction had 8 bases not matched to a gene; V was cut back by 3 bases and J by 6 bases. CDR3 size: 13 residues. CDR1 DFQATT and CDR2 SNEGSKA come from the germline V gene (reference sequence). CDR3 amino acids: CSASVEGGVEQYF. The DNA of the CDR3 is TGCAGTGCTAGTGTTGAGGGAGGGGTCGAGCAGTACTTC.

J is TRBJ2-7 and V is TRBV5-5; 7 bases align to TRBD1. Trimming took 2 bases from V and 3 from J; bases not matched to a gene: 2. Germline CDR1 is SGHKS and CDR2 is YYEKEE (reference sequence). This CDR3 comprises 13 residues. The CDR3 sequence: CASSFRQGYEQYF. The CDR3 DNA is TGTGCCAGCAGCTTCCGACAGGGCTACGAGCAGTACTTC.

This chain joins TRBV28 and TRBJ1-2; TRBD1 aligns across 9 bases. Germline lookup yields CDR1 MDHEN and CDR2 SYDVKM. Trimming cost V 5 bases and J 4 bases; bases outside gene matches: 8. This CDR3 is 15 amino acids long. The CDR3 DNA is TGTGCCAGCAGTGCTGCGGGACAGGGACTCTATGGCTACACCTTC. Its translation: CASSAAGQGLYGYTF.

In its sample, this clonotype was seen a few times. The chain employs TRBV20-1 and TRBJ2-3; D gene ambiguous. Trimming left V 6 bases short and J 6 bases short, with 13 bases between. The CDR3 runs 12 residues. Per the germline V gene, CDR1 is DFQATT and CDR2 is SNEGSKA (reference sequence). For the CDR3, the DNA is TGCAGTGCCACGCGAGGTGGTGATACGCAGTATTTT. Residues: CSATRGGDTQYF.

The table lists this clonotype with a few counts. This chain links TRBV3-1 with TRBJ1-1; possible D gene TRBD1, 6 bases. The CDR3 covers 12 residues. Trimming took 3 bases from V and 11 from J, leaving 13 bases between them. Germline CDR1 is LGHDT and CDR2 is YNNKEL (reference sequence). The CDR3 loop reads CASSQGGRRAFF. The CDR3 bases are TGTGCCAGCAGCCAGGGGGGGCGTCGGGCTTTCTTT. The full variable domain, its missing parts supplied by reference TRBV3-1 and TRBJ1-1, is DTAVSQTPKYLVTQMGNDKSIKCEQNLGHDTMYWYKQDSKKFLKIMFSYNNKELIINETVPNRFSPKSPDKAHLNLHINSLELGDSAVYFCASSQGGRRAFFGQGTRLTVV.

Note on this clonotype: A read error may be the cause here, since a much bigger clone is one base away. It is likely a read error, because the conserved phenylalanine at the end of the CDR3 is missing. The J gene is TRBJ2-5, the V gene TRBV9; TRBD1 might be the D (6 bases). Germline assignment: CDR1 SGDLS and CDR2 YYNGEE. The CDR3 is made up of 15 amino acids. V dropped 3 bases and J dropped 5 bases, with 17 bases sitting between them. The CDR3, as DNA: TGTGCCAGCAGCGCCGGGGACACCGATAAGGAGACCCAGTACTGC. Its translation is CASSAGDTDKETQYC.

This clonotype was detected many times. The CDR3 region has the DNA TGCAGTGCTACCGGACTAGCGAGAGAGACCCAGTACTTC. Amino acids: CSATGLARETQYF. The chain uses TRBV20-1 and TRBJ2-5; 9 bases are a match to TRBD2. The V gene's germline CDR1 is DFQATT and CDR2 SNEGSKA (reference sequence). CDR3 length equals 13 residues. V trimming: 4 bases; J trimming: 4 bases; junction bases outside the gene matches: 4.

This chain uses TRBV6-5 with TRBJ1-4; 8 nucleotides align to TRBD1. The germline gives CDR1 MNHEY, CDR2 SVGAGI. V shed 6 bases and J 7 bases; nucleotides not matched to a gene: 10. The CDR3 runs 15 residues. The DNA for the CDR3 is TGTGCCAGCAGCCCGACAGGGGCGGGTAGTGAAAAACTGTTTTTT. Translation gives CASSPTGAGSEKLFF.

This clonotype showed up just a few times. J is TRBJ2-3 and V is TRBV4-2, with 8 bases fitting TRBD2. Germline V gene lookup returns CDR1 LGHNA and CDR2 YNFKEQ. The CDR3 covers 15 residues. V gave up 4 bases and J gave up 5 bases; unmatched junction bases: 8. This CDR3 is CASSRRREAGDTQYF. In nucleotides, the CDR3 is TGTGCCAGCAGCCGGAGGCGGGAGGCGGGAGATACGCAGTATTTT.

CDR3 sequence: CASSRHQGFGSQETQYF. The CDR3 DNA follows: TGTGCCAGCAGCCGACACCAAGGTTTCGGTTCCCAAGAGACCCAGTACTTC. The V call is TRBV5-5, the J call TRBJ2-5; D ambiguous. The CDR3 contains 17 residues. Trimming shortened V by 4 bases and J by 1 base, and 20 bases separated the two germline ends. CDR1 and CDR2 (germline): SGHKS, YYEKEE (reference sequence). The entire variable domain, with the rest obtained from reference TRBV5-5 and TRBJ2-5, is as follows: DAGVTQSPTHLIKTRGQQVTLRCSPISGHKSVSWYQQVLGQGPQFIFQYYEKEERGRGNFPDRFSARQFPNYSSELNVNALLLGDSALYLCASSRHQGFGSQETQYFGPGTRLLVL.

The chain carries TRBV7-2 and TRBJ2-3, with TRBD1 matching 10 bases. The germline gives CDR1 SGHTA, CDR2 FQGNSA. Trimming at V came to 5 bases and at J to 4 bases, leaving 3 bases not matched to a gene. The length of the CDR3 is 14 residues. The CDR3 DNA sequence: TGTGCCAGCAGCCGGACAGGGGGAGCAGATACGCAGTATTTT. It encodes CASSRTGGADTQYF.

Worth noting for this clonotype: The junction departs from germline at one end; a sequencing error may be responsible. The chain employs TRBV7-7 and TRBJ1-3, with D possibly matching TRBD1 (6 bases). Germline values: CDR1 SSHAT, CDR2 FNYEAQ (reference sequence). The length of the CDR3 is 14 residues. CDR3 protein: CASSLRDIGNTIYF. The DNA for the CDR3 is TGTGCTAGCAGCCTACGGGACATTGGAAACACCATATATTTT.

This sequence joins TRBV20-1 and TRBJ1-4, with a possible D match to TRBD1 (6 bases). The CDR3 runs to 13 residues. Trimming stripped 3 bases from V and 3 bases from J, with 8 bases between. Germline assignment: CDR1 DFQATT and CDR2 SNEGSKA (reference sequence). Here the CDR3 DNA reads TGCAGTGCTAGGGGGGGCCCTAATGAAAAACTGTTTTTT. Its translation: CSARGGPNEKLFF.

Ten or more counts support this clonotype. The V call is TRBV6-5, the J call TRBJ2-7; TRBD2 might be the D (5 bases). The V gene's germline CDR1 is MNHEY and CDR2 SVGAGI. CDR3 length equals 13 residues. Between the trimmed V and J ends, which lost 11 bases and 4 bases, there was a span of 18 bases. CDR3 sequence reads: CASGYDGKYEQYF. In DNA form, the CDR3 reads TGTGCCTCGGGCTATGACGGGAAATACGAGCAGTACTTC.

Worth noting for this clonotype: Relative to the germline gene, one junction end is altered; a read error may explain this. The chain joins TRBV6-1 to TRBJ1-6; TRBD1 is a possible D gene (5 bases). CDR3 size: 14 residues. CDR1 and CDR2 from the germline V gene are MNHNS and SASEGT. The CDR3 DNA is TGTGCCAGCAGCGCAGGGCCGTATAAGTCACCCCTCCACTTT. Translating gives CASSAGPYKSPLHF.

This clonotype was seen a handful of times. V usage is TRBV7-3 and J usage is TRBJ1-1; D is ambiguous. Trimming cost V 6 bases and J 5 bases, with 13 bases left between them. CDR3 length: 13 residues. Per germline, CDR1 SGHTA and CDR2 FQGTGA. The chain's CDR3 is CASSSGTWTEAFF. CDR3 DNA sequence: TGTGCCAGCAGTTCGGGAACTTGGACTGAAGCTTTCTTT.

This clonotype has a handful of counts. The V and J genes are TRBV7-8 and TRBJ1-5; 7 nucleotides align to TRBD1. Germline values: CDR1 SGHVS, CDR2 FQNEAQ. Trimming removed 4 bases from V and 3 bases from J; junction bases left unmatched: 9. This CDR3 region has 16 residues. The CDR3 DNA reads as TGTGCCAGCAGCTCACCAGGGGGGATTGACAATCAGCCCCAGCATTTT. Its protein product is CASSSPGGIDNQPQHF. Full variable domain (rest looked up from reference TRBV7-8 and TRBJ1-5): GAGVSQSPRYKVAKRGQDVALRCDPISGHVSLFWYQQALGQGPEFLTYFQNEAQLDKSGLPSDRFFAERPEGSVSTLKIQRTQQEDSAVYLCASSSPGGIDNQPQHFGDGTRLSIL.

V gene TRBV7-3 combines with J gene TRBJ2-7; 10 nucleotides align to TRBD1. V was clipped by 4 bases and J by 5 bases; unmatched bases: 2. CDR3 size: 13 residues. Germline CDR1 and CDR2: SGHTA and FQGTGA. The chain's CDR3 is CASSSGQGNEQYF. As DNA, the CDR3 is TGTGCCAGCAGCTCGGGACAGGGGAACGAGCAGTACTTC.

The chain couples TRBV7-9 to TRBJ2-7; 8 bases match TRBD1. Germline V gene data show CDR1 as SEHNR and CDR2 as FQNEAQ (reference sequence). Trimming at V came to 5 bases and at J to 6 bases, leaving 12 bases not matched to a gene. The CDR3 sequence is 15 residues long. The CDR3 reads CASSQPGTGPCEQYF. CDR3 sequence (DNA): TGTGCCAGCAGCCAACCCGGGACAGGTCCCTGCGAGCAGTACTTC.

This clonotype has only a few counts. The J gene is TRBJ2-1, the V gene TRBV4-1; D call uncertain. V was pared by 1 base and J by 4 bases, with 2 bases between. The germline CDR1 and CDR2 sequences are MGHRA and YSYEKL. The CDR3 runs 12 residues. CDR3 sequence: CASSQAYNEQFF. CDR3 in DNA: TGCGCCAGCAGCCAAGCTTACAATGAGCAGTTCTTC.

J is TRBJ1-2 and V is TRBV10-3; the D is unclear. V shed 0 bases and J shed 13 bases, with 12 bases lying between them. The CDR3 contains 12 residues. Germline assignment: CDR1 ENHRY and CDR2 SYGVKD. DNA for the CDR3: TGTGCCATCAGTGAGTCGCCGGTCAGGCCCACCTTC. It is translated as CAISESPVRPTF.

This clonotype came up many times. The chain has TRBV20-1 and TRBJ2-1, with D unclear. The germline gives CDR1 DFQATT, CDR2 SNEGSKA (reference sequence). Deletions cut 4 bases from V and 8 bases from J, with 18 bases between. The CDR3 sequence is 14 residues long. The DNA for the CDR3 is TGCAGTGCTACCAGAAGATTGGATGTCGATGAGCAGTTCTTC. Residues: CSATRRLDVDEQFF.

This clonotype was recorded a few times. The chain employs TRBV4-1 and TRBJ2-1; 7 bases are shared with TRBD2. The CDR3 has 16 amino acids. The germline V gene encodes CDR1 MGHRA and CDR2 YSYEKL. V was clipped by 0 bases and J by 8 bases; unmatched bases: 10. The CDR3 coding sequence is TGCGCCAGCAGCCAAGAAGGCCGGGGGGTATCTGATGAGCAGTTCTTC. It translates to CASSQEGRGVSDEQFF.

The chain employs TRBV20-1 and TRBJ2-5; no reliable D call. Trimming took off 0 bases at V and 4 bases at J, with 18 bases between the two ends. The CDR3 loop spans 16 amino acids. Germline CDR1 DFQATT, CDR2 SNEGSKA (reference sequence). CDR3 sequence: CSAREFIGPKRETQYF. Here the CDR3 DNA reads TGCAGTGCTAGAGAGTTCATCGGGCCGAAGAGAGAGACCCAGTACTTC.

This clonotype was picked up a small number of times. This sequence joins TRBV7-9 and TRBJ2-4; 7 bases are a match to TRBD2. V trimming: 4 bases; J trimming: 8 bases; junction bases outside the gene matches: 5. Germline V gene lookup returns CDR1 SEHNR and CDR2 FQNEAQ (reference sequence). The length of the CDR3 is 13 residues. The CDR3 here is CASSYPREDIQYF. The CDR3 DNA reads TGTGCCAGCAGCTACCCCCGGGAGGACATTCAGTACTTC.